This T cell receptor (beta chain) derives from a study of cytomegalovirus exposure and HLA in healthy donors. Findings and limits, study-wide: The later analysis indicated that the majority of CMV-associated TCR beta chains appeared HLA-restricted. The likely origin of a cluster of highly shared sequence variants was a sequencing artifact.

Vbeta (60) and Jbeta (13) primers were used in the PCR. The protocol was immunoSEQ multiplex PCR, while the TCRdb copy is restricted to in-frame clones and leaves out a portion. The sample carries around 170,000 clones, approximately 78% recorded once. Germline-derived CDR1 and CDR2 are MNHNY and SVGAGI (reference sequence). The CDR3 has 13 residues. With 7 bases removed from V and 1 base from J, the gap between germline ends came to 10 bases. Concerning this clone itself: Its antigen is as yet unknown.

The material sequenced was PBMCs. This receptor was identified in a male donor in good health and CMV-seronegative. The chain joins TRBV6-6 to TRBJ1-1; the D gene is possibly TRBD1 (6 bases). The CDR3 nucleotides are TGTGCCAGCAAGCAGGGGAGGAACACTGAAGCTTTCTTT. Amino acid sequence: CASKQGRNTEAFF.